Presented here are 29 T cell receptor beta chains from one specimen sequenced in a study of blood T cell repertoires in COVID-19. The data were produced by immunoSEQ multiplex PCR, yet TCRdb's version contains in-frame clones alone and is incomplete. The table has about 70,000 clones, approximately 86% seen once; the top ten hold roughly 12%. The specimen was peripheral blood. Receptor source: a human donor in a cohort sampled during active COVID-19.

On this clone: The junction shows a germline mismatch at one end, possibly a read error. This chain uses TRBV2 with TRBJ2-7; a weak D match, TRBD1 (6 bases). Germline CDR1 SNHLY, CDR2 FYNNEI. This CDR3 comprises 11 residues. This chain's CDR3 is CASSGGGYFHF. CDR3 in DNA: TGTGCCAGCAGTGGAGGGGGTTATTTCCACTTC.

This clone was counted a single time. The chain has TRBV7-2 and TRBJ1-2; the match to TRBD1 covers 12 bases. Germline V CDR1 and CDR2: SGHTA, FQGNSA. V dropped 7 bases and J dropped 8; count of bases not matched to a gene: 8. The CDR3 contains 14 residues. The CDR3 loop reads CASNPGQGAGGYTF. CDR3 sequence (DNA): TGTGCCAGCAACCCGGGACAGGGGGCTGGAGGCTACACCTTC.

This chain joins TRBV18 and TRBJ2-6; D gene unclear. The CDR3 covers 15 residues. V was clipped by 3 bases and J by 0 bases, with 6 bases between them. Germline V gene lookup returns CDR1 KGHSH and CDR2 LQKENI. The CDR3 here is CASSPPSSGANVLTF. DNA for the CDR3: TGTGCCAGCTCACCTCCCAGCTCTGGGGCCAACGTCCTGACTTTC.

In DNA form, the CDR3 reads TGTGCCAGCAGCGCATGGACAAACACTGAAGCTTTCTTT. Translating it yields CASSAWTNTEAFF. This chain uses TRBV7-2 with TRBJ1-1; D possibly corresponds to TRBD1 (5 bases). CDR3 size: 13 residues. Between the trimmed V and J ends, which lost 5 bases and 2 bases, there was a span of 9 bases. Germline CDR1 reads SGHTA; CDR2 reads FQGNSA.

The V call is TRBV6-5, the J call TRBJ1-6; possibly TRBD1 for D (5 bases). The CDR3 spans 16 residues. Trimming pared 2 bases from V and 9 bases from J, leaving 17 bases between. CDR1 and CDR2 (germline): MNHEY, SVGAGI. CDR3 DNA sequence: TGTGCCAGCAGTTACGCACTCAGGGAGGGGACTTCACCCCTCCACTTT. Amino acid sequence: CASSYALREGTSPLHF.

J is TRBJ1-2 and V is TRBV2; D unclear. Germline CDR1 reads SNHLY; CDR2 reads FYNNEI. V was shortened by 3 bases and J by 4 bases, with 12 bases between the two germline ends. This CDR3 has 14 residues. CDR3 protein: CASSDEALPYGYTF. Here the CDR3 DNA reads TGTGCCAGCAGTGATGAAGCACTGCCCTATGGCTACACCTTC.

The chain recombines TRBV28 with TRBJ1-5; TRBD1 is a possible D gene (5 bases). This CDR3 is 15 amino acids long. Germline CDR1 is MDHEN and CDR2 is SYDVKM. Deletions cut 7 bases from V and 4 bases from J, with 17 bases between. CDR3 amino acids: CASTPGAGGNQPQHF. The CDR3 nucleotides read TGTGCCAGCACCCCCGGGGCCGGGGGGAATCAGCCCCAGCATTTT.

This clone has just one count. The chain carries TRBV10-3 and TRBJ1-5, with D tentatively TRBD1 (5 bases). Germline CDR1 ENHRY, CDR2 SYGVKD. The CDR3 spans 13 residues. V lost 7 bases to trimming and J lost 7 bases, with 14 bases between them. CDR3: CAITQAGGQPQHF. The CDR3 region has the DNA TGTGCCATCACACAGGCGGGGGGACAGCCCCAGCATTTT.

The chain uses TRBV30 and TRBJ2-7, with D tentatively TRBD2 (7 bases). CDR1 is GTSNPN and CDR2 is SVGIG in the germline V gene (reference sequence). CDR3 length: 13 amino acids. Trimming removed 2 bases at V and 6 bases at J, with 14 bases between. The CDR3 loop reads CAWSPGEGTEQYF. DNA for the CDR3: TGTGCCTGGAGTCCAGGGGAGGGGACCGAGCAGTACTTC.

This clone was seen a single time. Within the sample, other DNA sequences also encode this same CDR3. The rearrangement uses TRBV7-2 and TRBJ2-7, with 9 bases fitting TRBD1. The CDR3 is 15 amino acids. Germline lookup yields CDR1 SGHTA and CDR2 FQGNSA. Trimming cost V 5 bases and J 5 bases; bases outside gene matches: 10. The CDR3 is CASSLRQGGINEQYF. The CDR3, as DNA: TGTGCCAGCAGCCTAAGACAGGGGGGCATCAACGAGCAGTACTTC.

The chain couples TRBV7-2 to TRBJ1-5; 12 nucleotides line up with TRBD1. Germline-derived CDR1 and CDR2 are SGHTA and FQGNSA. Trimming removed 1 base from V and 6 bases from J; junction bases left unmatched: 1. This CDR3 spans 15 amino acids. The DNA of the CDR3 is TGTGCCAGCAGCTTAGGGGGACAGGGGGCTCAGCCCCAGCATTTT. It is translated as CASSLGGQGAQPQHF.

The rearrangement joins TRBV7-2 to TRBJ2-7; weak D call: TRBD1 (6 bases). Trimming stripped 4 bases from V and 3 bases from J, with 13 bases between. This CDR3 region has 14 residues. From germline, CDR1 is SGHTA and CDR2 FQGNSA. The CDR3 spells CASSSTQGSYEQYF. For the CDR3, the DNA is TGTGCCAGCAGCTCGACCCAGGGGAGCTACGAGCAGTACTTC. Drawing the rest from reference TRBV7-2 and TRBJ2-7, the complete variable domain is GAGVSQSPSNKVTEKGKDVELRCDPISGHTALYWYRQSLGQGLEFLIYFQGNSAPDKSGLPSDRFSAERTGGSVSTLTIQRTQQEDSAVYLCASSSTQGSYEQYFGPGTRLTVT.

This chain connects TRBV5-1 to TRBJ1-4; D uncertain. The CDR3 consists of 16 residues. CDR1 is SGHRS, CDR2 YFSETQ, per germline. V lost 0 bases and J 7 bases, leaving 16 bases between the germline ends. The chain's CDR3 is CASSLVGTLRGEKLFF. The CDR3 DNA is TGCGCCAGCAGCTTGGTCGGCACCCTTCGGGGTGAAAAACTGTTTTTT.

The V and J genes are TRBV7-2 and TRBJ1-3; 11 bases align to TRBD1. The CDR3 covers 18 residues. The junction had 6 bases not matched to a gene; V was cut back by 1 base and J by 1 base. Germline V gene sequence: CDR1 SGHTA, CDR2 FQGNSA. CDR3: CASSLGPGQGASGNTIYF. The CDR3 DNA reads TGTGCCAGCAGCTTAGGACCAGGACAGGGGGCATCTGGAAACACCATATATTTT.

The gene calls are TRBV21-1 and TRBJ1-2. TRBV21-1 is recorded as a pseudogene. The CDR3 is 14 amino acids. In DNA form, the CDR3 reads TGTGCCAGCAGCAAACGGGAAAGGGCCTATGGCTACACCTTC. Protein: CASSKRERAYGYTF.

This clone was detected once. J is TRBJ2-3 and V is TRBV5-4, with D perhaps TRBD1 (6 bases). With 0 bases removed from V and 0 bases from J, the gap between germline ends came to 14 bases. CDR3 size: 17 residues. Germline CDR1 reads SGHNT; CDR2 reads YYREEE (reference sequence). CDR3 DNA sequence: TGTGCCAGCAGCTTGGTGAGGGGCAGGGGAAGCACAGATACGCAGTATTTT. Amino acid sequence: CASSLVRGRGSTDTQYF.

The gene calls are TRBV5-1 and TRBJ2-4, with a tentative D call TRBD1 (5 bases). V lost 0 bases, J lost 8 bases, and 6 bases lay in between. Germline-derived CDR1 and CDR2 are SGHRS and YFSETQ. This CDR3 has 12 residues. CDR3 amino acids: CASSLEGDIQYF. The CDR3 DNA sequence: TGCGCCAGCAGCTTGGAAGGGGACATTCAGTACTTC. Using reference TRBV5-1 and TRBJ2-4 for the parts outside the CDR3, the full variable domain is KAGVTQTPRYLIKTRGQQVTLSCSPISGHRSVSWYQQTPGQGLQFLFEYFSETQRNKGNFPGRFSGRQFSNSRSEMNVSTLELGDSALYLCASSLEGDIQYFGAGTRLSVL.

The chain is built from TRBV28 and TRBJ2-1, with 7 bases lining up with TRBD1. V shed 4 bases, J shed 6 bases, and the junction held 3 bases outside the gene matches. The CDR3 extends over 13 amino acids. Germline loops: CDR1 MDHEN, CDR2 SYDVKM. CDR3 in amino acids: CASSWTGSNEQFF. In DNA, the CDR3 is TGTGCCAGCAGTTGGACAGGCTCCAATGAGCAGTTCTTC.

Here the CDR3 DNA reads TGTGCCAGCGAGGTCGCAGGGGTGGGCCGCGGAAACACCATATATTTT. Protein product: CASEVAGVGRGNTIYF. This sequence joins TRBV2 and TRBJ1-3; a weak D match, TRBD1 (6 bases). The CDR3 spans 16 residues. The germline CDR1 and CDR2 sequences are SNHLY and FYNNEI. Trimming cost V 8 bases and J 4 bases, with 21 bases left between them.

J is TRBJ2-2 and V is TRBV13; 9 bases match TRBD1. Germline loops: CDR1 PRHDT, CDR2 FYEKMQ (reference sequence). This CDR3 is built from 16 residues. The V and J ends lost 2 bases and 5 bases, in that order; junction bases with no gene match: 6. CDR3 protein: CASSLPGTGRTGELFF. The CDR3 DNA reads as TGTGCCAGCAGCTTACCCGGGACAGGGCGAACCGGGGAGCTGTTTTTT. Variable domain in full (rest from reference TRBV13 and TRBJ2-2): AAGVIQSPRHLIKEKRETATLKCYPIPRHDTVYWYQQGPGQDPQFLISFYEKMQSDKGSIPDRFSAQQFSDYHSELNMSSLELGDSALYFCASSLPGTGRTGELFFGEGSRLTVL.

The V gene is TRBV3-1 (or the pseudogene TRBV3-2), the J gene TRBJ1-3, with 10 bases aligning to TRBD1. V dropped 4 bases and J dropped 2; count of bases not matched to a gene: 5. Germline V CDR1 and CDR2: LGHDT, YNNKEL (reference sequence). The CDR3 has 16 residues. The CDR3 spells CASSLRDRGTGNTIYF. The CDR3 nucleotides read TGTGCCAGCAGCCTCCGGGACAGGGGCACTGGAAACACCATATATTTT.

A word on this clone: The junction does not match germline at one end; this may be a read error. The chain recombines TRBV9 with TRBJ2-7, with 7 bases lining up with TRBD2. CDR3 length: 14 residues. CDR1 and CDR2 (germline): SGDLS, YYNGEE. CDR3 DNA sequence: TGTGCCAGCAGCGTCGGGGGGTCCTCCTACGGGCAGTACTTC. This translates into CASSVGGSSYGQYF.

The chain has TRBV7-2 and TRBJ2-1; TRBD2 might be the D (6 bases). CDR1 SGHTA and CDR2 FQGNSA come from the germline V gene. There are 13 residues in the CDR3. The ends were cut back, 10 bases at V and 5 bases at J, with 15 bases in the middle. For the CDR3, the DNA is TGTGCCACCATAGCGGTGTTGGACAATGAGCAGTTCTTC. Translation: CATIAVLDNEQFF.

This rearrangement joins TRBV5-1 to TRBJ2-3; 8 bases are a match to TRBD1. Germline CDR1 SGHRS, CDR2 YFSETQ. V shed 4 bases, J shed 1 base, and the junction held 5 bases outside the gene matches. This CDR3 comprises 15 residues. CDR3 coding DNA: TGCGCCAGCAGCAGACAGGGGTTCGGCACAGATACGCAGTATTTT. This translates into CASSRQGFGTDTQYF.

The J gene is TRBJ1-2, the V gene TRBV6-5, with 10 bases aligning to TRBD1. Germline CDR1 and CDR2: MNHEY and SVGAGI. The trim removed 6 bases at V and 8 bases at J, leaving 3 bases unmatched. This CDR3 comprises 12 residues. CDR3: CASRPTGGGYTF. CDR3 coding DNA: TGTGCCAGCAGGCCGACAGGGGGCGGCTACACCTTC.

The CDR3 loop is CASNDRGTDTQYF. Here the CDR3 DNA reads TGCGCCAGCAACGACAGGGGAACAGATACGCAGTATTTT. This chain uses TRBV5-1 with TRBJ2-3, with 8 bases aligning to TRBD1. V lost 6 bases and J lost 3; bases outside the gene matches: 3. Germline CDR1 reads SGHRS; CDR2 reads YFSETQ. This CDR3 contains 13 residues.

This sequence joins TRBV30 and TRBJ1-2, with 8 bases matching TRBD1. The trim removed 1 base at V and 0 bases at J, leaving 4 bases unmatched. CDR3 length: 15 amino acids. Per germline, CDR1 GTSNPN and CDR2 SVGIG (reference sequence). The DNA of the CDR3 is TGTGCCTGGAGTGAGCCGGACAGGGCTAACTATGGCTACACCTTC. As protein: CAWSEPDRANYGYTF.

The chain uses TRBV5-1 and TRBJ1-4; 8 bases match TRBD1. The V segment lost 4 bases and the J segment 10 bases; nucleotides outside the gene matches: 9. The CDR3 consists of 14 residues. The germline V gene encodes CDR1 SGHRS and CDR2 YFSETQ. The CDR3 region is CASSPGQESRKLFF. The CDR3 DNA reads TGCGCCAGCAGCCCGGGACAGGAAAGTAGAAAACTGTTTTTT.

The V call is TRBV19, the J call TRBJ1-2, with 9 bases identical to TRBD1. Looked up from germline, CDR1 is LNHDA and CDR2 is SQIVND (reference sequence). This CDR3 region has 18 residues. Losses at the gene ends were 2 bases for V and 0 bases for J; bases not matched to a gene: 10. CDR3 bases: TGTGCCAGTAGTATAATGGGGACAGGGCCTCTTTCTAACTATGGCTACACCTTC. Encoded protein: CASSIMGTGPLSNYGYTF.